The rows below give T cell receptor beta chains drawn from one sample of a study of blood T cell repertoires in COVID-19. The table came from immunoSEQ multiplex PCR; TCRdb's copy has only in-frame clones and leaves some out. The sample lists nearly 80,000 clones; around 85% were seen once. Material for sequencing was peripheral blood. These receptors originate from an elderly woman with active or convalescent COVID-19. The CDR3 runs from the conserved cysteine through the conserved F or W. A D gene is named only where the DNA matches it firmly.

v_gene	len	d_gene	j_gene	CDR3aa
TRBV28	14	TRBD1	TRBJ1-4	CASSLTGGRKKLFF
TRBV4-1	17	NA	TRBJ1-6	CASSQRTEGSYNSPLHF
TRBV4-3	16	NA	TRBJ2-3	CASSQDPGVSTDTQYF
TRBV7-3	13	TRBD1	TRBJ1-6	CASSETGGSPLHF
TRBV6-1	15	TRBD1	TRBJ1-5	CASSDRQGPNQPQHF
TRBV7-9	16	TRBD2	TRBJ2-5	CASSLGRLAGQETQYF
TRBV7-3	13	NA	TRBJ2-7	CASSLSSSYEQYF
TRBV6-2/TRBV6-3	13	NA	TRBJ2-1	CASSYAGYNEQFF
TRBV28	12	NA	TRBJ2-3	CASSLNTDTQYF
TRBV7-2	14	TRBD1	TRBJ2-2	CASSLQGVSGELFF
TRBV7-2	14	NA	TRBJ1-1	CASLEGRSNTEAFF
TRBV21-1	15	NA	TRBJ1-2	CASSSGQLGNSGYTF
TRBV6-5	14	TRBD2	TRBJ2-7	CASSRLARPYEQYF
TRBV20-1	16	TRBD1	TRBJ1-4	CSASEGRGRLNEKLFF
TRBV2	13	NA	TRBJ1-2	CASNRDVDYGYTF
TRBV6-6	14	TRBD1	TRBJ1-2	CASNSPGQGNGYTF
TRBV4-1	19	NA	TRBJ2-5	CASSPMKFTGDFDTETQYF
TRBV7-9	15	TRBD1	TRBJ2-5	CASSWGQGLQETQYF
TRBV18	17	NA	TRBJ1-6	CASSLIPGSSYNSPLHF
TRBV2	16	TRBD2	TRBJ2-1	CASRRGPRLAGNEQFF
TRBV5-1	19	TRBD2	TRBJ2-3	CASSFATSGARGRTDTQYF
TRBV5-8	15	NA	TRBJ2-2	CASSLATRNTGELFF
TRBV5-1	14	TRBD1	TRBJ2-7	CASSLVQGAGEQYF
TRBV29-1	16	NA	TRBJ1-3	CSVAGTPGPSGNTIYF
TRBV4-3	15	NA	TRBJ1-3	CASSPGQATGNTIYF
TRBV5-6	15	NA	TRBJ1-2	CASSFYRLPNYGYTF
TRBV7-3	14	NA	TRBJ2-2	CASSHGGRTGELFF
TRBV5-1	13	NA	TRBJ2-2	CASSWGLTGELFF
TRBV1	16	NA	TRBJ2-7	CTSSHYRDRDSYEQYF
TRBV5-6	15	NA	TRBJ2-3	CASSFRTTKTDTQYF
TRBV15	17	TRBD2	TRBJ2-3	CATSRNPAGGKSDTQYF
TRBV18	16	TRBD2	TRBJ2-3	CASLPPTGGQRDTQYF
TRBV20-1	15	TRBD1	TRBJ1-5	CSASGVGGGHQPQHF
TRBV10-3	12	NA	TRBJ1-4	CAIKGEGEKLFF
TRBV6-6	18	TRBD1	TRBJ1-2	CASSRQSGGAQLGYGYTF
TRBV19	15	TRBD2	TRBJ2-2	CASSIPGGSAGELFF
TRBV3-1/TRBV3-2	16	TRBD2	TRBJ2-2	CATSPGTSQNTGELFF
TRBV7-2	15	TRBD2	TRBJ2-3	CASSLSGHSTDTQYF
TRBV7-2	16	TRBD2	TRBJ2-5	CASSLGTSGGQETQYF
TRBV6-2/TRBV6-3	17	NA	TRBJ1-5	CASSYPMGRVLNQPQHF
TRBV11-3	14	NA	TRBJ2-5	CASSYGTSQETQYF
TRBV15	16	NA	TRBJ1-4	CATSMTQGATNEKLFF
TRBV7-9	15	TRBD1	TRBJ1-2	CASSLVGQGVQGYTF
TRBV4-1	12	NA	TRBJ1-1	CASSQGRGSAFF
TRBV5-5	14	TRBD1	TRBJ1-1	CASSRTGVSTEAFF
TRBV5-1	15	TRBD1	TRBJ2-5	CASRGGQGGQETQYF
TRBV6-2/TRBV6-3	16	NA	TRBJ2-6	CASSTGFRAGANVLTF
TRBV18	16	NA	TRBJ1-3	CASSPPGGSSGNTIYF
TRBV28	15	TRBD1	TRBJ2-7	CASSSPGQGANEQYF
TRBV6-5	15	NA	TRBJ1-3	CASSYLDRTGNTIYF
TRBV2	16	TRBD1	TRBJ1-2	CASSSDRAPSNYGYTF
TRBV7-6	16	TRBD1	TRBJ2-5	CASSRLTGDPQETQYF
TRBV28	17	NA	TRBJ2-7	CASNDPSLAPSSYEQYF
TRBV28	14	NA	TRBJ1-2	CASRLMGAPNGYTF
TRBV24-1	19	TRBD2	TRBJ2-3	CATSDPGSSGGPSTDTQYF
TRBV27	16	NA	TRBJ2-1	CATLLPPGLSYNEQFF
TRBV7-2	14	TRBD1	TRBJ1-6	CASSTDRVNSPLHF
TRBV12-3/TRBV12-4	13	NA	TRBJ2-7	CASSFVPLYEQYF